This is a list of T cell receptor beta chains from one sample in a study of long-term antiretroviral therapy in people with HIV. Generated by immunoSEQ multiplex PCR, the TCRdb table keeps only in-frame clones and is missing some. The sample lists about 7,100 clones, roughly 70% occurring once. Sequencing was performed on unsorted PBMCs, taken 0.2 years after starting antiretroviral therapy. These receptors were collected from a man between 40 and 49 years old with HIV. The CDR3 runs from the conserved cysteine through the conserved F or W. The D gene is left open where the match is weak. Part of the rows lack a size; the others show once, few, many or a class for expanded clones.

V gene	clone size	D gene	J gene	CDR3 DNA	CDR3 protein
TRBV18	-	-	TRBJ2-7	TGTGCCAGCTCCCCTACCGAGACGGGAAGCTACGAGCAGTACTTC	CASSPTETGSYEQYF
TRBV6-5	few	TRBD1	TRBJ1-2	TGTGCCAGCAGTTTAACCATCCGGACAGGGCTTGGCTACACCTTC	CASSLTIRTGLGYTF
TRBV5-4	-	TRBD1	TRBJ2-5	TGTGCCAGCAGCCTCGGGACAGAAGAGACCCAGTACTTC	CASSLGTEETQYF
TRBV4-1	-	-	TRBJ2-6	TGCGCCAGCAGCCAAGAGGGGGGTGCTGGGGCCAACGTCCTGACTTTC	CASSQEGGAGANVLTF
TRBV7-9	-	TRBD1	TRBJ2-7	TGTGCCAGCAGCCCCGGGACAGGTGGGCCCTACGAGCAGTACTTC	CASSPGTGGPYEQYF
TRBV5-1	-	TRBD1	TRBJ2-7	TGCGCCAGCAAGGGACAGGGTGGGGCCCTGTACGAGCAGTACTTC	CASKGQGGALYEQYF
TRBV5-6	-	-	TRBJ2-1	TGTGCCAGCAGCTTCGGCGGGGCCTACAATGAGCAGTTCTTC	CASSFGGAYNEQFF
TRBV10-1	-	-	TRBJ1-1	TGCGCCAGCAGTGAAGATAAGGAGGTGGCTTTCTTT	CASSEDKEVAFF
TRBV5-4	-	-	TRBJ1-2	TGTGCCAGCAGCTTGGCAGGGGTTGATGGCTACACCTTC	CASSLAGVDGYTF
TRBV2	few	-	TRBJ2-2	TGTGCCAGCGGGGGCGGGGAGCTGTTTTTT	CASGGGELFF
TRBV6-5	few	-	TRBJ1-2	TGTGCCAGCAGCCCCGGGGCTTTAAATGGCTACACCTTC	CASSPGALNGYTF
TRBV4-1	-	-	TRBJ2-7	TGCGCCAGCAGCCAAGGACTTTCTGGGCGTTCCTACGAGCAGTACTTC	CASSQGLSGRSYEQYF
TRBV19	-	-	TRBJ1-5	TGTGCCAGCAGTCGAGGGGGTTTTGATCAGCCCCAGCATTTT	CASSRGGFDQPQHF
TRBV11-2	-	-	TRBJ2-3	TGTGCCAGCAGCTTTCAAGATACGCAGTATTTT	CASSFQDTQYF
TRBV6-5	once	-	TRBJ2-1	TGTGCCAGCAGTTCTCCCTACAGGGCCGATGAGCAGTTCTTC	CASSSPYRADEQFF
TRBV15	few	TRBD1	TRBJ1-1	TGTGCCACCGGGTCAGGGGGGGCCACTGAAGCTTTCTTT	CATGSGGATEAFF
TRBV6-5	medium-sized	TRBD2	TRBJ2-3	TGTGCCAGCAGTTCGTTGACTAGCGGGGGCACAGATACGCAGTATTTT	CASSSLTSGGTDTQYF
TRBV6-1	once	-	TRBJ1-5	TGTGCCAGCAGTGAAGTCGTGGGCAGCAATCAGCCCCAGCATTTT	CASSEVVGSNQPQHF
TRBV6-4	-	TRBD1	TRBJ1-2	TGTGCCAGCAGCCGGGGGGGAGGACAGGACTGGAGGGGCTACACCTTC	CASSRGGGQDWRGYTF
TRBV6-5	-	TRBD1	TRBJ1-1	TGTGCCAGCCACAGGGGGCATGGCACTGAAGCTTTCTTT	CASHRGHGTEAFF
TRBV19	-	TRBD1	TRBJ1-1	TGTGCCAGTAGAAGACAGGGTTGGATGAACACTGAAGCTTTCTTT	CASRRQGWMNTEAFF
TRBV4-1	-	-	TRBJ1-2	TGCGCCAGCAGCCAAGATACGATCCAGGGGAGTTTTTATGGCTACACCTTC	CASSQDTIQGSFYGYTF
TRBV6-1	once	-	TRBJ2-3	TGTGCCAGCAGTGGAGGAGGAACCACAGATACGCAGTATTTT	CASSGGGTTDTQYF
TRBV5-1	-	TRBD2	TRBJ2-1	TGCGCCAGCAGCCTCTTATCCCTCTCTAGCGGGTTTTACAATGAGCAGTTCTTC	CASSLLSLSSGFYNEQFF
TRBV14	-	TRBD1	TRBJ1-6	TGTGCCAGCAGCCCCAGGGGGAGCTCCTATAATTCACCCCTCCACTTT	CASSPRGSSYNSPLHF
TRBV29-1	few	-	TRBJ1-2	TGCAGCGTTGAAATCTTGGGCAGGGGTGGACGGAGCTACACCTTC	CSVEILGRGGRSYTF
TRBV12-5	once	-	TRBJ2-5	TGTGCTAGTGGTTTGGGTAGGGCGGTTCAAGAGACCCAGTACTTC	CASGLGRAVQETQYF
TRBV19	-	TRBD1	TRBJ1-5	TGTGCCAGTACAGAGGACAGGGGGGTAGTTTATCAGCCCCAGCATTTT	CASTEDRGVVYQPQHF
TRBV7-2	-	TRBD2	TRBJ2-3	TGTGCCAGCAGTGCCACTAGCGGGGGGGGCACAGATACGCAGTATTTT	CASSATSGGGTDTQYF
TRBV11-3	-	TRBD1	TRBJ2-6	TGTGCCAGCAGCTCGACAGGGGTCGGGGCCAACGTCCTGACTTTC	CASSSTGVGANVLTF
TRBV11-3	-	TRBD1	TRBJ2-1	TGTGCCAGCAGCTTGGGACAGGACTACAATGAGCAGTTCTTC	CASSLGQDYNEQFF
TRBV30	few	-	TRBJ1-5	TGTGCCTGGAATAGGGACAGCAATCAGCCCCAGCATTTT	CAWNRDSNQPQHF
TRBV2	-	TRBD1	TRBJ1-5	TGTGCCAGCAGTCTGGACAGGGGTATCAGCAATCAGCCCCAGCATTTT	CASSLDRGISNQPQHF
TRBV7-3	-	-	TRBJ1-1	TGTGCCAGCAGCGGGGCCGCAGGGACTGAAGCTTTCTTT	CASSGAAGTEAFF
TRBV18	-	TRBD1	TRBJ2-2	TGTGCCAGCTCACCTGTCCCCGACAGGGAGAACACCGGGGAGCTGTTTTTT	CASSPVPDRENTGELFF
TRBV25-1	-	-	TRBJ2-3	TGTGCCAGCAGTGTAGGCTATGGTTTCATGACAGATACGCAGTATTTT	CASSVGYGFMTDTQYF
TRBV2	-	TRBD2	TRBJ2-1	TGTGCCAGCACCCGGACTAGCGGGGGGGCTAATGAGCAGTTCTTC	CASTRTSGGANEQFF
TRBV7-8	once	TRBD1	TRBJ2-1	TGTGCCAGCAGCCAGGGGGATAGCTCCTACAATGAGCAGTTCTTC	CASSQGDSSYNEQFF
TRBV7-9	-	TRBD1	TRBJ1-1	TGTGCCAGCAGCCGTACCGACAGGGATGGGACTGAAGCTTTCTTT	CASSRTDRDGTEAFF
TRBV9	-	-	TRBJ1-2	TGTGCCAGCAGCCCCCAGGGAGGGGCGGGTCCCAAGCGGGGCTACACCTTC	CASSPQGGAGPKRGYTF
TRBV28	-	-	TRBJ2-7	TGTGCCAGCAGACCCACAGATCCAGAATCCTACGAGCAGTACTTC	CASRPTDPESYEQYF
TRBV5-6	-	TRBD1	TRBJ1-1	TGTGCCAGCAGCTTGGAGGGACAGGGCACTGAAGCTTTCTTT	CASSLEGQGTEAFF
TRBV28	-	-	TRBJ1-2	TGTGCCAGCAGTTTGAACCAGAACTATGGCTACACCTTC	CASSLNQNYGYTF
TRBV18	-	TRBD2	TRBJ2-1	TGTGCCAGCTCACCCCTAGCGGGGGTTAATGAGCAGTTCTTC	CASSPLAGVNEQFF
TRBV7-6	-	-	TRBJ2-1	TGTGCCAGCAGCCCGGCACCCTATGATGAGCAGTTCTTC	CASSPAPYDEQFF
TRBV2	-	TRBD1	TRBJ2-6	TGTGCCAGCAGGGACCGGGACAGGGGTTTAGGGGCCAACGTCCTGACTTTC	CASRDRDRGLGANVLTF
TRBV6-6	-	-	TRBJ1-3	TGTGCCAGCAGTTACGCACACCCCGGCTCTGGAAACACCATATATTTT	CASSYAHPGSGNTIYF
TRBV7-9	-	TRBD1	TRBJ1-2	TGTGCCAGCAGCCCGACAGGGATGATCTATGGCTACACCTTC	CASSPTGMIYGYTF
TRBV4-1	-	-	TRBJ2-6	TGCGCCAGCAGCCAAGCGAGAAGGGCCAACGTCCTGACTTTC	CASSQARRANVLTF
TRBV6-5	-	-	TRBJ1-1	TGTGCCAGCAGTTACTCCCTGTACACTGAAGCTTTCTTT	CASSYSLYTEAFF
TRBV6-6	-	-	TRBJ1-1	TGTGCCAGCAGTTACTCGTTCCAGGCTAAAGCTTTCTTT	CASSYSFQAKAFF
TRBV9	-	-	TRBJ2-7	TGTGCCAGCAGCCCTTCCCGGACTACACTCTACGAGCAGTACTTC	CASSPSRTTLYEQYF